Here is one T cell receptor (beta chain) with its context. As yet, its antigen is unknown. Unique molecular identifiers were built into the TCR beta cDNA libraries. Once about 0.85 to 10 million T cells were used, about half a million cDNA molecules resulted. TCRdb reanalysed the PCR reads using MiXCR and keeps one entry per CDR3 protein. The table lists around 500,000 distinct CDR3 sequences, 30% to 40% of them singletons. CDR1 SGHRS and CDR2 YFSETQ come from the germline V gene. Between the trimmed V and J ends, which lost 0 bases and 4 bases, there was a span of 8 bases. This CDR3 is built from 14 residues. This sample is part of a study of post-analysis software for immune sequencing data. General study findings and limits: Significantly lower normalized Chao1 diversity was seen in multiple sclerosis patients than in controls. F measure showed strong co-clustering of same-batch samples. Controls showed lower frequencies than patients for 4 or 5 TRBV segments, and TRBV5-6, TRBV5-1 and TRBV20-1 were among these.

This sequence joins TRBV5-1 and TRBJ2-4; D gene unclear. The clonotype was recovered from a girl aged 2-17 years with multiple sclerosis. The sequenced material came from blood. CDR3 sequence reads: CASSLVAAKNIQYF. The DNA of the CDR3 is TGCGCCAGCAGCTTGGTGGCAGCGAAAAACATTCAGTACTTC.